The 15 T cell receptor beta chains below were found in one sample sequenced in a study of blood T cell repertoires in COVID-19. Profiling relied on immunoSEQ multiplex PCR, and the TCRdb table lists in-frame clones only, not all of them. The sample carries over 350,000 clones, around nine tenths recorded once. The sequenced material came from peripheral blood. The origin of the receptors is a woman aged 25 to 45 with acute or convalescent COVID-19.

The chain recombines TRBV5-4 with TRBJ2-5; D is possibly TRBD2 (6 bases). Germline V lookup: CDR1 SGHNT, CDR2 YYREEE (reference sequence). Trimming took 2 bases from V and 5 from J, leaving 16 bases between them. There are 15 residues in the CDR3. In nucleotides, the CDR3 is TGTGCCAGCAGCTTTTCCGGGACTTTGGAGGAGACCCAGTACTTC. Its protein is CASSFSGTLEETQYF.

The rearrangement links TRBV5-6 to TRBJ2-1, with 9 bases identical to TRBD2. Germline V lookup: CDR1 SGHDT, CDR2 YYEEEE. The CDR3 covers 16 residues. V gave up 0 bases and J gave up 2 bases; unmatched junction bases: 3. The CDR3 sequence: CASSLGLAAPYNEQFF. CDR3 DNA: TGTGCCAGCAGCTTGGGACTAGCGGCCCCCTACAATGAGCAGTTCTTC. The full variable domain, with the rest looked up from reference TRBV5-6 and TRBJ2-1, is DAGVTQSPTHLIKTRGQQVTLRCSPKSGHDTVSWYQQALGQGPQFIFQYYEEEERQRGNFPDRFSGHQFPNYSSELNVNALLLGDSALYLCASSLGLAAPYNEQFFGPGTRLTVL.

The V gene is TRBV2, the J gene TRBJ1-6; 9 positions agree with TRBD1. V lost 6 bases to trimming and J lost 7 bases; unmatched junction nucleotides: 16. CDR3 length: 18 residues. Germline CDR1 and CDR2: SNHLY and FYNNEI. CDR3 loop: CASRGTGLFGRGNSPLHF. The DNA of the CDR3 is TGTGCCAGCAGAGGGACAGGGCTATTCGGTCGTGGAAATTCACCCCTCCACTTT.

A word on this clone: One base away lies a much larger clone, so this may be a sequencing read error. The V gene is TRBV6-5, the J gene TRBJ1-1; a weak D match, TRBD1 (5 bases). Trimming took off 4 bases at V and 1 base at J, with 7 bases between the two ends. The CDR3 runs to 13 residues. Germline assignment: CDR1 MNHEY and CDR2 SVGAGI. The CDR3 loop is CASSLDRNTEAFF. CDR3 nucleotides: TGTGCCAGCAGTTTAGACAGGAACACTGAAGCTTTCTTT.

The chain couples TRBV28 to TRBJ2-1; D gene uncertain. Trimming stripped 5 bases from V and 4 bases from J, with 12 bases between. The CDR3 covers 14 residues. Germline V gene data show CDR1 as MDHEN and CDR2 as SYDVKM. CDR3 protein: CASSDPPRYNEQFF. CDR3 sequence (DNA): TGTGCCAGCAGTGACCCTCCGAGGTACAATGAGCAGTTCTTC.

Written as DNA, the CDR3 is TGTGCCAGCAGATCCCGAGCCGGGACAGGGATCTCCTACGAGCAGTACTTC. Its protein product is CASRSRAGTGISYEQYF. This chain links TRBV2 with TRBJ2-7; 9 bases fit TRBD1. This CDR3 has 17 residues. The trim removed 6 bases at V and 0 bases at J, leaving 12 bases unmatched. Germline lookup yields CDR1 SNHLY and CDR2 FYNNEI.

A single count supports this clone. The V call is TRBV5-1, the J call TRBJ2-3, with D possibly being TRBD2 (7 bases). The V and J ends lost 5 bases and 4 bases respectively, with 17 bases between them. The germline V gene encodes CDR1 SGHRS and CDR2 YFSETQ. The CDR3 sequence is 15 residues long. The CDR3 coding sequence is TGCGCCAGCAGTCTGAGGGGGGGCAGTGCAGATACGCAGTATTTT. Translated, it gives CASSLRGGSADTQYF.

The genes are TRBV2 and TRBJ2-6, with 12 bases matching TRBD1. Trimming cost V 10 bases and J 1 base; bases outside gene matches: 8. CDR3 size: 17 residues. Germline loops: CDR1 SNHLY, CDR2 FYNNEI. For the CDR3, the DNA is TGTGCCACACATCCGGGACAGGGGGCTTCTGGGGCCAACGTCCTGACTTTC. Its protein is CATHPGQGASGANVLTF. Full variable domain (remainder filled in from reference TRBV2 and TRBJ2-6): EPEVTQTPSHQVTQMGQEVILRCVPISNHLYFYWYRQILGQKVEFLVSFYNNEISEKSEIFDDQFSVERPDGSNFTLKIRSTKLEDSAMYFCATHPGQGASGANVLTFGAGSRLTVL.

The rearrangement uses TRBV5-6 and TRBJ2-4; no reliable D call. There are 15 residues in the CDR3. CDR1 SGHDT and CDR2 YYEEEE come from the germline V gene. Between the trimmed V and J ends, which lost 3 bases and 0 bases, there was a span of 10 bases. The CDR3 nucleotides read TGTGCCAGCAGCTCGCATATACTAGCCAAAAACATTCAGTACTTC. This gives the protein CASSSHILAKNIQYF.

The J gene is TRBJ2-7, the V gene TRBV7-8; tentatively, D is TRBD2 (5 bases). Trimming pared 5 bases from V and 3 bases from J, leaving 17 bases between. Per germline, CDR1 SGHVS and CDR2 FQNEAQ. The CDR3 has 15 residues. The CDR3 DNA follows: TGTGCCAGCAGCCCACAACCCTCCGGGATCTACGAGCAGTACTTC. Amino acid sequence: CASSPQPSGIYEQYF.

This chain joins TRBV14 and TRBJ1-2; TRBD1 matches 7 bases. Germline assignment: CDR1 SGHDN and CDR2 FVKESK. This CDR3 is built from 13 residues. After removal of 5 bases from V and 7 bases from J, the junction contained 7 bases not matched to a gene. CDR3 bases: TGTGCCAGCAGCGGACAGGTTGTGAGTGGCTACACCTTC. This codes for CASSGQVVSGYTF. Variable domain in full (rest from reference TRBV14 and TRBJ1-2): EAGVTQFPSHSVIEKGQTVTLRCDPISGHDNLYWYRRVMGKEIKFLLHFVKESKQDESGMPNNRFLAERTGGTYSTLKVQPAELEDSGVYFCASSGQVVSGYTFGSGTRLTVV.

This clone was seen just once. The chain couples TRBV5-4 to TRBJ2-5; 8 nucleotides align to TRBD2. This CDR3 contains 17 residues. Germline loops: CDR1 SGHNT, CDR2 YYREEE (reference sequence). V trimming: 0 bases; J trimming: 5 bases; junction bases outside the gene matches: 12. The CDR3, as DNA: TGTGCCAGCAGCTTGGCCCCCCGCGGGGGGATTTGGGAGACCCAGTACTTC. As protein: CASSLAPRGGIWETQYF.

V and J are TRBV5-1 and TRBJ1-1, with TRBD1 as a possible D gene (6 bases). V lost 2 bases and J lost 4, with 18 bases in between. Germline CDR1 is SGHRS and CDR2 is YFSETQ. The length of the CDR3 is 16 residues. DNA for the CDR3: TGCGCCAGCAGCTTTACAGGGAGGGGTGGATCCACTGAAGCTTTCTTT. Translating gives CASSFTGRGGSTEAFF. Supplemented by reference TRBV5-1 and TRBJ1-1, the full variable domain reads KAGVTQTPRYLIKTRGQQVTLSCSPISGHRSVSWYQQTPGQGLQFLFEYFSETQRNKGNFPGRFSGRQFSNSRSEMNVSTLELGDSALYLCASSFTGRGGSTEAFFGQGTRLTVV.

The V and J genes are TRBV2 and TRBJ1-1, with D tentatively TRBD1 (5 bases). The CDR3 totals 13 residues. CDR1 is SNHLY, CDR2 FYNNEI, per germline. V gave up 1 base and J gave up 7 bases, with 10 bases separating them. CDR3 DNA sequence: TGTGCCAGCAGTGAAGGATCGGGGGGTGAAGCTTTCTTT. Translated: CASSEGSGGEAFF.

This rearrangement joins TRBV2 to TRBJ1-2, with a weak D call TRBD1 (6 bases). V gave up 8 bases and J gave up 4 bases, with 14 bases separating them. The CDR3 has 13 amino acids. CDR1 SNHLY and CDR2 FYNNEI come from the germline V gene. The CDR3 reads CASLTGQIYGYTF. The CDR3 coding sequence is TGTGCCAGCTTAACGGGACAAATCTATGGCTACACCTTC.